This T cell receptor (beta chain) was documented in a study of T cell responses to AZD1222 COVID-19 vaccine. The table came from immunoSEQ multiplex PCR; TCRdb's copy has only in-frame clones and leaves some out. The sample includes 110,000 to 150,000 clones, approximately 90% of them seen just once. V shed 4 bases and J shed 2 bases, with 14 bases lying between them. Germline CDR1 MNHNY, CDR2 SVGAGI (reference sequence). There are 15 residues in the CDR3. About this clone: Its cognate antigen is unknown.

The study, taken as a whole, reports: Receipt of two AZD1222 doses was followed by a rise in Spike-specific TCR breadth and depth.

The source of this sequence is an adult in good health. The sequencing used peripheral blood, collected on day 0 of AZD1222 vaccination. V usage is TRBV6-6 and J usage is TRBJ1-1; D is unclear. CDR3 protein: CASSSRSGLNTEAFF. The CDR3 DNA reads as TGTGCCAGCAGTTCCCGCTCGGGCCTTAACACTGAAGCTTTCTTT.